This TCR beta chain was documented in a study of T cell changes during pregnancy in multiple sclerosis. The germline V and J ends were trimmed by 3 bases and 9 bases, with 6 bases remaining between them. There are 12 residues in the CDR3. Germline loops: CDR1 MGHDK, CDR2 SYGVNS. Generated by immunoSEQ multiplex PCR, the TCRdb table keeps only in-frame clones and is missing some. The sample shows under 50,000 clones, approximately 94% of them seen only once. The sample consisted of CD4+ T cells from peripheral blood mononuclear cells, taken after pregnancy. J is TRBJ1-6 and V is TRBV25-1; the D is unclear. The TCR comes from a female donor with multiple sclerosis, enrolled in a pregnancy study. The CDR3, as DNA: TGTGCCAGCAGTGATTTGCGTTCACCCCTCCACTTT. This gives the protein CASSDLRSPLHF.